Listed here are 8 T cell receptor beta chains from one sample, sequenced in a study of CD8 T cells in Susac syndrome. The RNA, about 0.45 to 1 ug, was put through reverse transcription using random hexamers. TCRdb redid the calling of the immunoSEQ multiplex PCR reads with MiXCR, one entry per CDR3 protein. The sample holds 160,000 or so distinct CDR3 sequences, just over 90% seen once. The specimen sequenced was CD4+ T cells from PBMCs. The receptors here all came from a human donor in good health.

The rearrangement links TRBV5-1 to TRBJ1-1; D uncertain. Between the trimmed V and J ends, which lost 2 bases and 5 bases, there was a span of 13 bases. Germline V gene sequence: CDR1 SGHRS, CDR2 YFSETQ. The CDR3 loop spans 14 amino acids. The CDR3, as DNA: TGCGCCAGCAGCTTTGCTCCAGGAGGGACTGAAGCTTTCTTT. Amino acids: CASSFAPGGTEAFF.

The J gene is TRBJ1-5, the V gene TRBV19; D is possibly TRBD1 (5 bases). V was pared by 1 base and J by 6 bases, with 10 bases between. Germline assignment: CDR1 LNHDA and CDR2 SQIVND (reference sequence). CDR3 length equals 14 residues. CDR3 coding DNA: TGTGCCAGTAGTATAGGACAGCCAAGTCAGCCCCAGCATTTT. Translating gives CASSIGQPSQPQHF.

The chain couples TRBV5-1 to TRBJ2-1; 9 positions match TRBD2. CDR3 length: 20 residues. The V and J ends lost 3 bases and 0 bases, in that order; junction bases with no gene match: 16. The germline V gene encodes CDR1 SGHRS and CDR2 YFSETQ. In DNA form, the CDR3 reads TGCGCCAGCAGCTCCTCCAAGCGGGGGGCCTTCCTGAGCTCCTACAATGAGCAGTTCTTC. Translation gives CASSSSKRGAFLSSYNEQFF.

The rearrangement links TRBV5-4 to TRBJ2-3, with TRBD2 matching over 7 bases. CDR1 SGHNT and CDR2 YYREEE come from the germline V gene (reference sequence). V dropped 4 bases and J dropped 2; count of bases not matched to a gene: 7. This CDR3 contains 15 residues. CDR3 DNA sequence: TGTGCCAGCAGCCCCAGTAGCGGGTACACAGATACGCAGTATTTT. Amino acid sequence: CASSPSSGYTDTQYF.

The CDR3 sequence is CASSQAPRETQYF. The CDR3 bases are TGTGCCAGCAGCCAAGCACCAAGAGAGACCCAGTACTTC. V and J are TRBV3-1 and TRBJ2-5, with D hard to call. The CDR3 loop spans 13 amino acids. V lost 1 base and J lost 4, with 7 bases in between. Per the germline V gene, CDR1 is LGHDT and CDR2 is YNNKEL (reference sequence).

The gene calls are TRBV7-9 and TRBJ2-2, with 7 nucleotides matching TRBD1. There are 16 residues in the CDR3. J was trimmed by 6 bases and V by 4 bases; bases with no gene match: 11. Per the germline V gene, CDR1 is SEHNR and CDR2 is FQNEAQ (reference sequence). The DNA of the CDR3 is TGTGCCAGCAGCTCATCGGGAAGGGGGCGAGCCGGGGAGCTGTTTTTT. It specifies CASSSSGRGRAGELFF.

The V call is TRBV7-9, the J call TRBJ2-5, with 10 nucleotides matching TRBD2. This CDR3 contains 16 residues. Germline assignment: CDR1 SEHNR and CDR2 FQNEAQ (reference sequence). The V gene end was trimmed by 0 bases and the J gene end by 3 bases; junction bases not matched to a gene: 4. Here the CDR3 reads CASSLASSGGEETQYF. CDR3 sequence (DNA): TGTGCCAGCAGCTTAGCGTCCAGCGGGGGGGAAGAGACCCAGTACTTC.

The rearrangement links TRBV20-1 to TRBJ1-2; 7 nucleotides match TRBD1. Trimming cost V 5 bases and J 10 bases; bases outside gene matches: 4. In germline, CDR1 is DFQATT, CDR2 SNEGSKA (reference sequence). The CDR3 spans 10 residues. The CDR3 DNA reads TGCAGTGCTGGGGACAGAGACTACACCTTC. It codes for CSAGDRDYTF.